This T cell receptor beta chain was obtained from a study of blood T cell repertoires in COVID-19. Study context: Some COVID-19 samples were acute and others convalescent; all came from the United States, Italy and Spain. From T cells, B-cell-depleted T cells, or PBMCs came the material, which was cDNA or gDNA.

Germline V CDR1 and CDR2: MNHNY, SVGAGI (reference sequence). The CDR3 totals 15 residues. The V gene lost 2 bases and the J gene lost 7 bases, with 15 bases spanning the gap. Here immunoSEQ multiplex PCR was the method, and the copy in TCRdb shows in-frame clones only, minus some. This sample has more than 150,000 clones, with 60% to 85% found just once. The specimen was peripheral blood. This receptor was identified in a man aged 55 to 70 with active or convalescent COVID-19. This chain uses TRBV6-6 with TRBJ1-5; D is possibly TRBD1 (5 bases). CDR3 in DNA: TGTGCCAGCAGTTACAGCGCGGGGGGTAGCCAGCCCCAGCATTTT. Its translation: CASSYSAGGSQPQHF.